This T cell receptor (beta chain) was captured in a study of early T cells in non-severe SARS-CoV-2 infection (dated by TCRdb to the early 2020s). At the level of the whole study: Because TCR sequencing was done on bulk RNA from unsorted whole blood, the alpha and beta chains could not be paired. Overall results and qualifications from the work: VDJdb matching was skewed toward anti-spike CD8 responses and likely underestimated virus-specific expansions, missing private and CD4 specificities.

About this clonotype: The clone's antigen remains unknown. No base qualities exist here, and no much larger clone lies one base off it.

Set within a cohort of healthcare workers in London, UK, this nested case-control study involved weekly PCR testing of nasopharyngeal swabs along with blood sampling. Between 23 and 31 March 2020, the week of the UK lockdown, healthcare workers were enrolled and then followed up weekly for as long as 16 weeks. The library was produced with 5' RACE. Sequencing was carried out with a NextSeq 500. Unique molecular identifiers were attached to individual cDNA molecules in the TCR library protocol so that sequencing error and PCR bias could be corrected. Sequencing covered both TCR alpha and beta chains, and within each sample the abundances of alpha and beta sequences were tightly co-correlated. Under the source paper's analysis protocol: V gene, J gene and CDR3 annotation of TCR sequences was performed with Decombinator V4. TCRs were defined as expanded if a significant change between any two time points was detected under a Poisson model with p below 0.0001. TCR abundances were normalised to the total number of TCRs sequenced per sample and were expressed as counts per million. VDJdb, accessed on 1 November 2021, was searched for TCRs annotated for CMV, EBV and SARS-CoV-2, and TCRs annotated for more than one antigen were excluded. Starting from the raw public reads, TCRdb applied fastp trimming at Q25, assembled clones with MiXCR and retained in-frame beta chains. Here each entry gathers all rows of one CDR3 protein and keeps the most common genes and DNA. The V and J calls shown here were made by TCRdb, not taken from the authors' results. Counted in this sample were roughly 100,000 distinct CDR3 sequences; under 15% of them appeared once. Of the sample, 5% to 8% falls within the top ten clones.

The sequenced sample was whole blood. This clonotype was obtained from an adult who was a healthcare worker with PCR-confirmed SARS-CoV-2 infection or an uninfected control (not recorded which).

CDR3 sequence: CASRPGLAGDTQYF. Here is the DNA: TGTGCCAGCAGACCCGGACTAGCAGGCGATACGCAGTATTTT. Recombination linked TRBV5-5 to TRBJ2-3, with 8 central nucleotides matching TRBD2. From its cysteine to its phenylalanine, the CDR3 spans 14 amino acids. Only the CDR3 DNA is retained, 42 bases long and in frame from the first base. The germline V gene (reference sequence) supplies CDR1 SGHKS and CDR2 YYEKEE. Here V drops 5 bases and J drops 6 bases, and the junction holds 8 bases not matched to any gene.